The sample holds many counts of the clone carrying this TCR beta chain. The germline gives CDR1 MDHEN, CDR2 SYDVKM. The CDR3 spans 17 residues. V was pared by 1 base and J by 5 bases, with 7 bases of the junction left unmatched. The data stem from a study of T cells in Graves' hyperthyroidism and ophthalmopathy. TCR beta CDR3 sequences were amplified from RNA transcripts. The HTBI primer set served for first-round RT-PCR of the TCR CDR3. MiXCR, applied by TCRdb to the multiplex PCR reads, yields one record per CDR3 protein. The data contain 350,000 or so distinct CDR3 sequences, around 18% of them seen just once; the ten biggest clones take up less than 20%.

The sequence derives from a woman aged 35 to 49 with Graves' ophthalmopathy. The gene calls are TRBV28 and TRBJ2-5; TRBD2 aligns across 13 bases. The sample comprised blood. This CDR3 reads CASSLYRGLAGAETQYF. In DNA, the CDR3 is TGTGCCAGCAGTTTATACCGCGGACTAGCGGGAGCTGAGACCCAGTACTTC.